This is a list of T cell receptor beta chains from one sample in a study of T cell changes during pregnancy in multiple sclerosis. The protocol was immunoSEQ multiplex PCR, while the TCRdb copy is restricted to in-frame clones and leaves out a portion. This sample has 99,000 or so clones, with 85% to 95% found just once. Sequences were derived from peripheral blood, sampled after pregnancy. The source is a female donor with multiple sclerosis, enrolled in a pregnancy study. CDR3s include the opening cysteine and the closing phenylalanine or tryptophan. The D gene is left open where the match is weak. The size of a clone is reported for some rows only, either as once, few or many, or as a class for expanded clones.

cdr3_nt: TGTGCCAGCAGCCCCGACATGGGACTTGGCTACGAGCAGTACTTC; cdr3_aa: CASSPDMGLGYEQYF; v_call: TRBV27; j_call: TRBJ2-7; cdr3_length: 15; d_call: NA; clone_size: NA
cdr3_nt: TGTGCCAGCTCTCAAGGACAGGGGCCCAATCAGCCCCAGCATTTT; cdr3_aa: CASSQGQGPNQPQHF; v_call: TRBV18; j_call: TRBJ1-5; cdr3_length: 15; d_call: TRBD1; clone_size: NA
cdr3_nt: TGCGCCAGCAGCTTGGTAGAGGCCGGAAACACCATATATTTT; cdr3_aa: CASSLVEAGNTIYF; v_call: TRBV5-1; j_call: TRBJ1-3; cdr3_length: 14; d_call: NA; clone_size: NA
cdr3_nt: TGTGCCAGTAGGCTGGGAGCAGGCGGGGAGCTGTTTTTT; cdr3_aa: CASRLGAGGELFF; v_call: TRBV19; j_call: TRBJ2-2; cdr3_length: 13; d_call: NA; clone_size: NA
cdr3_nt: TGTGCCAGTACGAACAGGGAAGATACGCAGTATTTT; cdr3_aa: CASTNREDTQYF; v_call: TRBV19; j_call: TRBJ2-3; cdr3_length: 12; d_call: NA; clone_size: NA
cdr3_nt: TGCGCCAGCAAAGGGGGCTCTGGGGCCAACGTCCTGACTTTC; cdr3_aa: CASKGGSGANVLTF; v_call: TRBV5-1; j_call: TRBJ2-6; cdr3_length: 14; d_call: NA; clone_size: NA
cdr3_nt: TGTGCCAGCAGCTCCAGACTAGCGGGGTCCTACAATGAGCAGTTCTTC; cdr3_aa: CASSSRLAGSYNEQFF; v_call: TRBV5-6; j_call: TRBJ2-1; cdr3_length: 16; d_call: TRBD2; clone_size: NA
cdr3_nt: TGCAGCGGTAGTCTGGGAAACACCATATATTTT; cdr3_aa: CSGSLGNTIYF; v_call: TRBV29-1; j_call: TRBJ1-3; cdr3_length: 11; d_call: NA; clone_size: NA
cdr3_nt: TGTGCCAGCAGGGGGGGGACATCTATGAACACTGAAGCTTTCTTT; cdr3_aa: CASRGGTSMNTEAFF; v_call: TRBV6-1; j_call: TRBJ1-1; cdr3_length: 15; d_call: NA; clone_size: NA
cdr3_nt: TGTGCCAGTAGTTTAGGGGGCCCCGTCCTGAACACTGAAGCTTTCTTT; cdr3_aa: CASSLGGPVLNTEAFF; v_call: TRBV19; j_call: TRBJ1-1; cdr3_length: 16; d_call: TRBD1; clone_size: NA
cdr3_nt: TGTGCCAGCAGCGGTCCTGGACTAGGGGTCTTC; cdr3_aa: CASSGPGLGVF; v_call: TRBV6-1; j_call: TRBJ2-4; cdr3_length: 11; d_call: TRBD2; clone_size: once
cdr3_nt: TGTGCCAGCAGTGGCGGCTCTGGAAACACCATATATTTT; cdr3_aa: CASSGGSGNTIYF; v_call: TRBV2; j_call: TRBJ1-3; cdr3_length: 13; d_call: NA; clone_size: NA
cdr3_nt: TGTGCCAGCAGTTACGGGGACAGCTCCTACGAGCAGTACTTC; cdr3_aa: CASSYGDSSYEQYF; v_call: TRBV6-6; j_call: TRBJ2-7; cdr3_length: 14; d_call: TRBD1; clone_size: NA
cdr3_nt: TGTGCCAGTAGTTGGGGCTACCCTGTAAACGAGCAGTACTTC; cdr3_aa: CASSWGYPVNEQYF; v_call: TRBV19; j_call: TRBJ2-7; cdr3_length: 14; d_call: NA; clone_size: few
cdr3_nt: TGTGCCAGCAGCAACCTCCCGGGACTAGCGCCCAGCACAGATACGCAGTATTTT; cdr3_aa: CASSNLPGLAPSTDTQYF; v_call: TRBV5-6; j_call: TRBJ2-3; cdr3_length: 18; d_call: TRBD2; clone_size: once
cdr3_nt: TGTGCCAGCAGCTTAGAACTAGCGGGTCTTAACACCGGGGAGCTGTTTTTT; cdr3_aa: CASSLELAGLNTGELFF; v_call: TRBV13; j_call: TRBJ2-2; cdr3_length: 17; d_call: TRBD2; clone_size: NA
cdr3_nt: TGCGCCAGCAGCTTGACTAGCTCCTACAATGAGCAGTTCTTC; cdr3_aa: CASSLTSSYNEQFF; v_call: TRBV5-1; j_call: TRBJ2-1; cdr3_length: 14; d_call: NA; clone_size: NA
cdr3_nt: TGTGCCAGCAGGGCGGGGAGGGGGTACAATGAGCAGTTCTTC; cdr3_aa: CASRAGRGYNEQFF; v_call: TRBV7-2; j_call: TRBJ2-1; cdr3_length: 14; d_call: NA; clone_size: NA
cdr3_nt: TGCGCCAGCAGCCAGGCTGCCAGGGGTTCGAAAGGCTACACCTTC; cdr3_aa: CASSQAARGSKGYTF; v_call: TRBV4-3; j_call: TRBJ1-2; cdr3_length: 15; d_call: NA; clone_size: NA
cdr3_nt: TGCGCCAGCAGTGAGTCTTCCCAAGAGGACATAGCCTACGAGCAGTACTTC; cdr3_aa: CASSESSQEDIAYEQYF; v_call: TRBV10-1; j_call: TRBJ2-7; cdr3_length: 17; d_call: NA; clone_size: NA
cdr3_nt: TGTGCCAGCAGTGAGGACAGGGGGGGCTTGTATGGCTACACCTTC; cdr3_aa: CASSEDRGGLYGYTF; v_call: TRBV2; j_call: TRBJ1-2; cdr3_length: 15; d_call: TRBD1; clone_size: NA
cdr3_nt: TGTGCCAGCAGTTTCCGATCGGGTGGCTACACCTTC; cdr3_aa: CASSFRSGGYTF; v_call: TRBV27; j_call: TRBJ1-2; cdr3_length: 12; d_call: NA; clone_size: NA
cdr3_nt: TGTGCCAGCAGTTTTGGTGTAGGCGGGGGGTACGAGCAGTACTTC; cdr3_aa: CASSFGVGGGYEQYF; v_call: TRBV27; j_call: TRBJ2-7; cdr3_length: 15; d_call: TRBD2; clone_size: NA
cdr3_nt: TGTGCCAGCAGTGGCCCCGGGACAGGGGTGGGGAATGAGCAGTTCTTC; cdr3_aa: CASSGPGTGVGNEQFF; v_call: TRBV25-1; j_call: TRBJ2-1; cdr3_length: 16; d_call: TRBD1; clone_size: NA
cdr3_nt: TGTGCCAGCAGCCCCATGATAGCGGGAGGCACAGATACGCAGTATTTT; cdr3_aa: CASSPMIAGGTDTQYF; v_call: TRBV27; j_call: TRBJ2-3; cdr3_length: 16; d_call: TRBD2; clone_size: NA
cdr3_nt: TGTGCCAGCAGTGCCGAACGAGCCTACGAGCAGTACTTC; cdr3_aa: CASSAERAYEQYF; v_call: TRBV2; j_call: TRBJ2-7; cdr3_length: 13; d_call: NA; clone_size: NA
cdr3_nt: TGTGCCAGTAGTGCGAATATGAACACTGAAGCTTTCTTT; cdr3_aa: CASSANMNTEAFF; v_call: TRBV19; j_call: TRBJ1-1; cdr3_length: 13; d_call: NA; clone_size: NA
cdr3_nt: TGCGCCAGCAGCTCGGGACTAGTCAGTCGACCCTACAATGAGCAGTTCTTC; cdr3_aa: CASSSGLVSRPYNEQFF; v_call: TRBV5-1; j_call: TRBJ2-1; cdr3_length: 17; d_call: TRBD2; clone_size: NA
cdr3_nt: TGCGCCAGCAGCCAAGAACTAGCGGAAACATACAATGAGCAGTTCTTC; cdr3_aa: CASSQELAETYNEQFF; v_call: TRBV4-3; j_call: TRBJ2-1; cdr3_length: 16; d_call: TRBD2; clone_size: NA
cdr3_nt: TGTGCCAGCAGTTTGACTGCAGGGGCTGGAAACACCATATATTTT; cdr3_aa: CASSLTAGAGNTIYF; v_call: TRBV27; j_call: TRBJ1-3; cdr3_length: 15; d_call: NA; clone_size: NA
cdr3_nt: TGTGCCAGCAGCTCGTCGAGGGAAGCGGGGGGATCTGGGGCCAACGTCCTGACTTTC; cdr3_aa: CASSSSREAGGSGANVLTF; v_call: TRBV11-2; j_call: TRBJ2-6; cdr3_length: 19; d_call: TRBD2; clone_size: NA
cdr3_nt: TGCAGCACCGGGACAGGGGGCTACAATGAGCAGTTCTTC; cdr3_aa: CSTGTGGYNEQFF; v_call: TRBV29-1; j_call: TRBJ2-1; cdr3_length: 13; d_call: TRBD1; clone_size: NA
cdr3_nt: TGTGCCAGCTCACCGGGGGGACAAGAGACCCAGTACTTC; cdr3_aa: CASSPGGQETQYF; v_call: TRBV18; j_call: TRBJ2-5; cdr3_length: 13; d_call: NA; clone_size: NA
cdr3_nt: TGCGCCAGCAGCCAAGGTGGGGGGACAGGGTTTATGGGCGAGCAGTACTTC; cdr3_aa: CASSQGGGTGFMGEQYF; v_call: TRBV4-1; j_call: TRBJ2-7; cdr3_length: 17; d_call: TRBD1; clone_size: NA
cdr3_nt: TGTGCCAGCAGCTTTCGGACAGGGGGTGTGGACACTGAAGCTTTCTTT; cdr3_aa: CASSFRTGGVDTEAFF; v_call: TRBV5-8; j_call: TRBJ1-1; cdr3_length: 16; d_call: TRBD1; clone_size: NA
cdr3_nt: TGTGCCAGTAGCCCTGGCACAGATACGCAGTATTTT; cdr3_aa: CASSPGTDTQYF; v_call: TRBV19; j_call: TRBJ2-3; cdr3_length: 12; d_call: NA; clone_size: NA
cdr3_nt: TGTGCCAACAGACAGGGGGCCTCCTACGAGCAGTACTTC; cdr3_aa: CANRQGASYEQYF; v_call: TRBV2; j_call: TRBJ2-7; cdr3_length: 13; d_call: TRBD1; clone_size: NA
cdr3_nt: TGTGCCAGCAGCGTAGTAGGGGCAGATACGCAGTATTTT; cdr3_aa: CASSVVGADTQYF; v_call: TRBV9; j_call: TRBJ2-3; cdr3_length: 13; d_call: NA; clone_size: NA
cdr3_nt: TGTGCCTGGAGTTCAACGGGGAGCGAGCAGTACTTC; cdr3_aa: CAWSSTGSEQYF; v_call: TRBV30; j_call: TRBJ2-7; cdr3_length: 12; d_call: NA; clone_size: NA
cdr3_nt: TGTGCCAGCAGTTTAAGGGGGTCGCCATCCTACGAGCAGTACTTC; cdr3_aa: CASSLRGSPSYEQYF; v_call: TRBV27; j_call: TRBJ2-7; cdr3_length: 15; d_call: NA; clone_size: NA
cdr3_nt: TGCGCCAGCAGCTTGGGAGTGACTAGCGTGGACGAGCAGTACTTC; cdr3_aa: CASSLGVTSVDEQYF; v_call: TRBV5-1; j_call: TRBJ2-7; cdr3_length: 15; d_call: TRBD2; clone_size: NA
cdr3_nt: TGTGCCAGCAGTGAACCAGATCGCTCCTACGAGCAGTACTTC; cdr3_aa: CASSEPDRSYEQYF; v_call: TRBV2; j_call: TRBJ2-7; cdr3_length: 14; d_call: NA; clone_size: NA
cdr3_nt: TGTGCCAGCAGTTACGGGGGGAACGGGGAGCTGTTTTTT; cdr3_aa: CASSYGGNGELFF; v_call: TRBV6-5; j_call: TRBJ2-2; cdr3_length: 13; d_call: NA; clone_size: NA
cdr3_nt: TGTGCCAGCAGTTACTATCCTGGGGCTTGGGAGCAGTACTTC; cdr3_aa: CASSYYPGAWEQYF; v_call: TRBV6-7; j_call: TRBJ2-7; cdr3_length: 14; d_call: NA; clone_size: NA
cdr3_nt: TGTGCCAGCAGTTTCAGGGTAGGTCAGCCCCAGCATTTT; cdr3_aa: CASSFRVGQPQHF; v_call: TRBV28; j_call: TRBJ1-5; cdr3_length: 13; d_call: NA; clone_size: NA
cdr3_nt: TGTGCCAGCAGTCCCGCGGAACGCTACGAGCAGTACTTC; cdr3_aa: CASSPAERYEQYF; v_call: TRBV2; j_call: TRBJ2-7; cdr3_length: 13; d_call: NA; clone_size: NA
cdr3_nt: TGTGCCAGCAGTTCCTTTCGTTGGAACACTGAAGCTTTCTTT; cdr3_aa: CASSSFRWNTEAFF; v_call: TRBV27; j_call: TRBJ1-1; cdr3_length: 14; d_call: NA; clone_size: NA
cdr3_nt: TGTGCCAGCAGTTTACTCTCCTCGAGCTCTGGAAACACCATATATTTT; cdr3_aa: CASSLLSSSSGNTIYF; v_call: TRBV28; j_call: TRBJ1-3; cdr3_length: 16; d_call: NA; clone_size: NA
cdr3_nt: TGTGCCAGTACCCTAGCGGGGCCCCCGAACACCGGGGAGCTGTTTTTT; cdr3_aa: CASTLAGPPNTGELFF; v_call: TRBV19; j_call: TRBJ2-2; cdr3_length: 16; d_call: TRBD2; clone_size: NA
cdr3_nt: TGTGCCAGCAGCGTAGGAGACTCTGGAAACACCATATATTTT; cdr3_aa: CASSVGDSGNTIYF; v_call: TRBV9; j_call: TRBJ1-3; cdr3_length: 14; d_call: NA; clone_size: NA
cdr3_nt: TGTGCCAGCAGGATCATGACGGGAGGATACTCCTACGAGCAGTACTTC; cdr3_aa: CASRIMTGGYSYEQYF; v_call: TRBV2; j_call: TRBJ2-7; cdr3_length: 16; d_call: TRBD2; clone_size: NA
cdr3_nt: TGTGCCAGCAGCTTGGGGGGGGCGGGAGGGCACTACAATGAGCAGTTCTTC; cdr3_aa: CASSLGGAGGHYNEQFF; v_call: TRBV5-4; j_call: TRBJ2-1; cdr3_length: 17; d_call: TRBD2; clone_size: NA